Below are 18 T cell receptor beta chains sequenced from a single sample in a study of blood T cell repertoires in COVID-19. The assay was immunoSEQ multiplex PCR, and TCRdb's table has in-frame clones only and misses some. The sample lists roughly 330,000 clones; over 75% were seen once. Source material: peripheral blood. These receptors all come from a woman aged 45-65 years with active or convalescent COVID-19.

The rearrangement uses TRBV9 and TRBJ2-2; 8 bases match TRBD2. The ends lost 1 base at V and 4 bases at J; junction bases unmatched: 6. CDR1 and CDR2 (germline): SGDLS, YYNGEE. The CDR3 runs to 16 residues. The CDR3 DNA reads as TGTGCCAGCAGCGTAACGGGGGGGCCCGGCACCGGGGAGCTGTTTTTT. Its protein is CASSVTGGPGTGELFF.

V usage is TRBV7-2 and J usage is TRBJ1-2, with TRBD1 matching over 8 bases. Looked up from germline, CDR1 is SGHTA and CDR2 is FQGNSA. The CDR3 has 12 amino acids. The V and J ends lost 1 base and 13 bases, in that order; junction bases with no gene match: 5. The CDR3 protein is CASSLGPRGPTF. CDR3 DNA: TGTGCCAGCAGCTTAGGTCCCAGGGGGCCCACCTTC.

The rearrangement links TRBV5-1 to TRBJ1-1, with 8 positions matching TRBD1. CDR3 size: 13 residues. The J segment lost 7 bases and the V segment lost 4 bases, leaving 6 bases of the junction unmatched. Germline V lookup: CDR1 SGHRS, CDR2 YFSETQ. The CDR3 spells CASSADRAIEAFF. The CDR3 DNA reads as TGCGCCAGCAGCGCGGACAGGGCGATTGAAGCTTTCTTT.

Only a few counts were recorded for this clone. The rearrangement uses TRBV9 and TRBJ2-1; 8 bases line up with TRBD1. Germline V gives CDR1 SGDLS, CDR2 YYNGEE. The CDR3 loop spans 14 amino acids. V was pared by 4 bases and J by 5 bases, with 5 bases of the junction left unmatched. For the CDR3, the DNA is TGTGCCAGCAGCAGCTCGGGACAGGACAATGAGCAGTTCTTC. Translated, it gives CASSSSGQDNEQFF.

J is TRBJ2-5 and V is TRBV7-8, with D maybe TRBD2 (5 bases). The V end lost 3 bases, the J end lost 4 bases, and 12 bases lay between the germline ends. Germline V gene data show CDR1 as SGHVS and CDR2 as FQNEAQ. The CDR3 totals 14 residues. The CDR3 is CASSFGERGETQYF. DNA of the CDR3: TGTGCCAGCAGCTTCGGGGAACGTGGAGAGACCCAGTACTTC.

This CDR3 reads CASSPPGSGRAEQYF. The CDR3 DNA is TGTGCCAGCTCACCACCGGGTAGCGGGAGGGCCGAGCAGTACTTC. V and J are TRBV18 and TRBJ2-7; 11 nucleotides line up with TRBD2. With V trimmed by 0 bases and J by 6 bases, 4 bases remained unmatched. Germline CDR1 is KGHSH and CDR2 is LQKENI. The CDR3 spans 15 residues.

As concerns this clone: The sample has other DNA sequences that encode this CDR3 too. The chain has TRBV18 and TRBJ1-2; TRBD1 matches at 7 bases. CDR1 is KGHSH, CDR2 LQKENI, per germline. Unmatched junction bases numbered 2, after V lost 3 bases and J lost 4 bases. This CDR3 is built from 13 residues. The DNA for the CDR3 is TGTGCCAGCTCACCCGACAGGGTCTATGGCTACACCTTC. It specifies CASSPDRVYGYTF.

The chain recombines TRBV7-9 with TRBJ1-4, with 7 bases aligning to TRBD1. The V gene end was trimmed by 5 bases and the J gene end by 7 bases; junction bases not matched to a gene: 10. This CDR3 is 15 amino acids long. The germline V gene has CDR1 SEHNR and CDR2 FQNEAQ (reference sequence). The CDR3 region is CASSGPGGESEKLFF. The CDR3 nucleotides are TGTGCCAGCAGCGGCCCAGGGGGTGAAAGTGAAAAACTGTTTTTT.

Here the CDR3 reads CASSQETGSFEEQYF. CDR3 bases: TGTGCCAGCAGCCAGGAGACAGGGTCCTTTGAGGAGCAGTACTTC. The chain links TRBV4-2 to TRBJ2-7; 7 nucleotides line up with TRBD1. This CDR3 is built from 15 residues. Trimming cost V 3 bases and J 7 bases; bases outside gene matches: 12. Germline lookup yields CDR1 LGHNA and CDR2 YNFKEQ.

The chain employs TRBV14 and TRBJ2-7; 8 bases are a match to TRBD1. The junction had 7 bases not matched to a gene; V was cut back by 4 bases and J by 5 bases. Germline V gives CDR1 SGHDN, CDR2 FVKESK. The CDR3 sequence is 14 residues long. CDR3 sequence reads: CASSPWTGRNEQYF. The DNA for the CDR3 is TGTGCCAGCAGCCCTTGGACAGGGAGGAACGAGCAGTACTTC.

This clone has just one count. V and J are TRBV5-5 and TRBJ2-1, with a possible D match to TRBD1 (5 bases). This CDR3 contains 15 residues. Germline loops: CDR1 SGHKS, CDR2 YYEKEE (reference sequence). Deletions cut 0 bases from V and 2 bases from J, with 9 bases between. The CDR3 coding sequence is TGTGCCAGCAGCTTGGGTGTAGGGGCCTACAATGAGCAGTTCTTC. Its translation: CASSLGVGAYNEQFF.

V usage is TRBV19 and J usage is TRBJ1-2; 7 nucleotides match TRBD1. The CDR3 is 15 amino acids. The V and J ends lost 10 bases and 3 bases, in that order; junction bases with no gene match: 14. Germline-derived CDR1 and CDR2 are LNHDA and SQIVND (reference sequence). For the CDR3, the DNA is TGTGCCACAAGAAGTCCGACAGGGAGGTACTATGGCTACACCTTC. As protein: CATRSPTGRYYGYTF. Filled out from reference TRBV19 and TRBJ1-2, the complete variable domain reads DGGITQSPKYLFRKEGQNVTLSCEQNLNHDAMYWYRQDPGQGLRLIYYSQIVNDFQKGDIAEGYSVSREKKESFPLTVTSAQKNPTAFYLCATRSPTGRYYGYTFGSGTRLTVV.

The chain couples TRBV6-6 to TRBJ2-2; 8 bases align to TRBD1. The CDR3 contains 14 residues. Germline V lookup: CDR1 MNHNY, CDR2 SVGAGI (reference sequence). With V trimmed by 8 bases and J by 0 bases, 2 bases remained unmatched. The CDR3 region has the DNA TGTGCCAGCGACAGGGGTTCGAACACCGGGGAGCTGTTTTTT. Translated, it gives CASDRGSNTGELFF.

The chain is built from TRBV6-4 and TRBJ1-1, with 7 bases fitting TRBD1. The length of the CDR3 is 16 residues. CDR1 and CDR2 from the germline V gene are MRHNA and SNTAGT. The J segment lost 0 bases and the V segment lost 0 bases, leaving 4 bases of the junction unmatched. The CDR3, as DNA: TGTGCCAGCAGTGACTCGAAGGGGGCCATGAACACTGAAGCTTTCTTT. Translating it yields CASSDSKGAMNTEAFF.

CDR3 nucleotides: TGCGCCAGCAGGCAAGAGGTTCGCTATGGCTACACCTTC. Translated, it gives CASRQEVRYGYTF. The chain couples TRBV5-1 to TRBJ1-2; D remains unclear. The germline V and J ends were trimmed by 5 bases and 4 bases, with 12 bases remaining between them. CDR3 length equals 13 residues. From germline, CDR1 is SGHRS and CDR2 YFSETQ.

The J gene is TRBJ2-7, the V gene TRBV15, with 7 bases matching TRBD2. J was trimmed by 1 base and V by 5 bases; bases with no gene match: 2. Germline assignment: CDR1 LNHNV and CDR2 YYDKDF (reference sequence). This CDR3 comprises 13 residues. The CDR3 nucleotides are TGTGCCACCAGCCGGGGACTATCCTACGAGCAGTACTTC. It specifies CATSRGLSYEQYF.

The V gene is TRBV15, the J gene TRBJ1-6; unclear D gene. Germline V gene data show CDR1 as LNHNV and CDR2 as YYDKDF (reference sequence). V lost 0 bases and J 1 base, leaving 13 bases between the germline ends. This CDR3 region has 18 residues. CDR3 DNA sequence: TGTGCCACCAGCAGAGAACTCTCCCAGAGGTCCTATAATTCACCCCTCCACTTT. This sequence encodes CATSRELSQRSYNSPLHF.

The gene calls are TRBV9 and TRBJ2-3; TRBD2 matches 12 bases. Trimming cost V 4 bases and J 7 bases; bases outside gene matches: 10. CDR3 length equals 16 residues. Germline V gives CDR1 SGDLS, CDR2 YYNGEE. The CDR3 reads CASSPGLAGTLNTQYF. The CDR3 region has the DNA TGTGCCAGCAGCCCCGGACTAGCGGGGACCTTGAATACGCAGTATTTT. The entire variable domain, with the rest obtained from reference TRBV9 and TRBJ2-3, is as follows: DSGVTQTPKHLITATGQRVTLRCSPRSGDLSVYWYQQSLDQGLQFLIQYYNGEERAKGNILERFSAQQFPDLHSELNLSSLELGDSALYFCASSPGLAGTLNTQYFGPGTRLTVL.